This TCR beta chain was obtained from a study of Graves' ophthalmopathy and Graves' hyperthyroidism. Overall study context: Sampling took place at initial diagnosis, with peripheral blood obtained before any treatment. Study-level points and caveats: Most clonotypes expanded in thyroid above 0.001 frequency were present in blood too.

Those donors who had ophthalmopathy presented with moderate-to-severe activity, a CAS of ≥3, a NOSPECS of ≥4 and a duration under 3 months. Clinicians diagnosed using symptoms, serum thyroxine, TRAb, thyroid ultrasound and orbital computed tomography. This clonotype appeared a few times. The antigen is undetermined. This CDR3 spans 15 amino acids. Germline V lookup: CDR1 SGHTA, CDR2 FQGTGA. V was clipped by 5 bases and J by 2 bases; unmatched bases: 7. The TCR beta CDR3 regions underwent amplification from RNA transcripts. HTBI primers primed a first-round RT-PCR, and a second-round multiplex PCR followed. TCRdb processed the multiplex PCR reads anew with MiXCR; each CDR3 protein has one entry. The sample shows about 240,000 distinct CDR3 sequences, approximately 42% of them seen only once.

The specimen was peripheral blood. The sequence was obtained from an adult man with Graves' ophthalmopathy. This chain connects TRBV7-3 to TRBJ2-7; 9 bases align to TRBD1. CDR3 sequence (DNA): TGTGCCAGCAGCCACTCCGGGACAGGGCCCTACGAGCAGTACTTC. It yields the protein CASSHSGTGPYEQYF.